One sample yielded the 10 T cell receptor beta chains listed below, sequenced in a study of vaccination and CD4 T cells after COVID-19. Treatment in this sample: approximately nine-day PBMC culture with coronavirus spike peptide pools or control peptides (ViraFEST assay). Scientists ran DNA taken from cultured CD4+ T cells through the Oncomine TCR Beta short-read assay for sequencing. TCRdb re-derived calls from the PCR reads in MiXCR, one entry per CDR3 protein. This table holds under 4,500 distinct CDR3 sequences, 20% to 25% found once. No antigens are known for them. The sequenced material came from CD4+ T cells from blood, cultured in vitro. Source of these receptors: a human donor who had recovered from COVID-19.

A few counts support this clonotype. The V call is TRBV2, the J call TRBJ2-7, with D possibly TRBD2 on 5 matching bases. The length of the CDR3 is 15 residues. The V end lost 3 bases, the J end lost 1 base, and 13 bases lay between the germline ends. Germline values: CDR1 SNHLY, CDR2 FYNNEI. DNA for the CDR3: TGTGCCAGCAGTGATTTGCGGGCCCCGTCCTACGAGCAGTACTTC. Its translation: CASSDLRAPSYEQYF.

The chain couples TRBV5-1 to TRBJ1-2, with 7 bases lining up with TRBD1. The V gene end was trimmed by 7 bases and the J gene end by 8 bases; junction bases not matched to a gene: 17. CDR1 and CDR2 from the germline V gene are SGHRS and YFSETQ. This CDR3 is 15 amino acids long. In nucleotides, the CDR3 is TGCGCCAGCTTTTCCCTAGGGACAGACCTCTCCGGCTACACCTTC. The encoded protein is CASFSLGTDLSGYTF.

Judged by abundance, this clonotype is medium-sized (0.01 to 0.1%). The V call is TRBV20-1, the J call TRBJ2-3; 13 positions agree with TRBD2. Germline CDR1 and CDR2: DFQATT and SNEGSKA (reference sequence). The V segment lost 3 bases and the J segment 8 bases; nucleotides outside the gene matches: 8. The length of the CDR3 is 15 residues. CDR3 DNA: TGCAGTGCTAGCCTAACTAGCGGGGGGGCCGGTACGCAGTATTTT. As protein: CSASLTSGGAGTQYF.

This chain connects TRBV20-1 to TRBJ1-3; D may be TRBD1 (5 bases). V lost 6 bases and J lost 4, with 16 bases in between. From germline, CDR1 is DFQATT and CDR2 SNEGSKA (reference sequence). The CDR3 contains 14 residues. CDR3 amino acids: CSASRGGDGNTIYF. As DNA, the CDR3 is TGCAGTGCCTCCCGTGGGGGAGACGGAAACACCATATATTTT.

Only one count was recorded for this clonotype. The rearrangement uses TRBV6-1 and TRBJ1-1, with 12 bases that match TRBD1. The J segment lost 6 bases and the V segment lost 6 bases, leaving 5 bases of the junction unmatched. This CDR3 is built from 14 residues. Germline loops: CDR1 MNHNS, CDR2 SASEGT. The CDR3 loop reads CASRGTGGGAEAFF. CDR3 bases: TGTGCCAGCAGGGGGACAGGGGGCGGCGCTGAAGCTTTCTTT.

Judged by abundance, this clonotype is medium-sized (0.01 to 0.1%). This chain's CDR3 is CASGGQGGTDTQYF. As DNA, the CDR3 is TGTGCTAGTGGCGGACAGGGAGGCACAGATACGCAGTATTTT. This sequence joins TRBV12-5 and TRBJ2-3; 8 nucleotides match TRBD1. The CDR3 runs to 14 residues. The V and J ends lost 6 bases and 1 base, in that order; junction bases with no gene match: 3. CDR1 is LGHNT, CDR2 FRNRAP, per germline.

The genes are TRBV7-3 and TRBJ2-5; 7 bases agree with TRBD1. Germline CDR1 reads SGHTA; CDR2 reads FQGTGA. There are 16 residues in the CDR3. V lost 6 bases to trimming and J lost 1 base; unmatched junction nucleotides: 11. The chain's CDR3 is CASSLTNRGGQETQYF. The CDR3, as DNA: TGTGCCAGCAGTCTAACTAACAGGGGCGGCCAAGAGACCCAGTACTTC. Based on the CDR3 plus reference TRBV7-3 and TRBJ2-5, the full variable domain is GAGVSQTPSNKVTEKGKYVELRCDPISGHTALYWYRQSLGQGPEFLIYFQGTGAADDSGLPNDRFFAVRPEGSVSTLKIQRTERGDSAVYLCASSLTNRGGQETQYFGPGTRLLVL.

J is TRBJ2-7 and V is TRBV30; 7 bases are a match to TRBD1. The length of the CDR3 is 15 residues. V lost 1 base to trimming and J lost 6 bases; unmatched junction nucleotides: 12. CDR1 GTSNPN and CDR2 SVGIG come from the germline V gene (reference sequence). CDR3 nucleotides: TGTGCCTGGAGTGCCAAATCGACAGGGTTTGGCGAGCAGTACTTC. The encoded protein is CAWSAKSTGFGEQYF.

Written as DNA, the CDR3 is TGTGCCTGGACAGCGTACGCGAACACCGGGGAGCTGTTTTTT. Translating gives CAWTAYANTGELFF. J is TRBJ2-2 and V is TRBV30; no definite D call. The germline gives CDR1 GTSNPN, CDR2 SVGIG (reference sequence). This CDR3 region has 14 residues. V shed 4 bases and J shed 0 bases, with 9 bases lying between them.

This chain's CDR3 is CASSPRNSGNTIYF. The CDR3 DNA sequence: TGTGCCAGTAGTCCCAGGAACTCTGGAAACACCATATATTTT. The rearrangement joins TRBV19 to TRBJ1-3, with no clear D. The CDR3 is 14 residues long. The V gene's germline CDR1 is LNHDA and CDR2 SQIVND (reference sequence). Trimming removed 5 bases from V and 0 bases from J, with 8 bases in between.